The 11 T cell receptor beta chains below were found in one sample sequenced in a study of blood T cell repertoires in COVID-19. Clones were sequenced by immunoSEQ multiplex PCR, and TCRdb holds only the in-frame ones, with some missing. The data hold some 140,000 clones, with 70% to 85% observed a single time. Sequenced: peripheral blood. These receptors originate from a man aged 55 to 69 with acute or convalescent COVID-19.

The V and J genes are TRBV11-2 and TRBJ1-4; a possible D gene is TRBD1 (5 bases). Trimming took off 1 base at V and 0 bases at J, with 12 bases between the two ends. The CDR3 length is 17 residues. Germline V gene sequence: CDR1 SGHAT, CDR2 FQNNGV. CDR3 loop: CASSLVWGGTTNEKLFF. CDR3 DNA: TGTGCCAGCAGCTTAGTGTGGGGGGGAACAACTAATGAAAAACTGTTTTTT. The full variable domain, in which reference TRBV11-2 and TRBJ1-4 provide the parts outside the CDR3, is EAGVAQSPRYKIIEKRQSVAFWCNPISGHATLYWYQQILGQGPKLLIQFQNNGVVDDSQLPKDRFSAERLKGVDSTLKIQPAKLEDSAVYLCASSLVWGGTTNEKLFFGSGTQLSVL.

The V gene is TRBV7-9, the J gene TRBJ2-1; unclear D gene. Per the germline V gene, CDR1 is SEHNR and CDR2 is FQNEAQ (reference sequence). CDR3 length: 13 amino acids. The V gene lost 2 bases and the J gene lost 6 bases, with 8 bases spanning the gap. The DNA for the CDR3 is TGTGCCAGCAGCTTATTGACACTCAATGAGCAGTTCTTC. Protein: CASSLLTLNEQFF. The complete variable domain, with remaining parts taken from reference TRBV7-9 and TRBJ2-1, reads DTGVSQNPRHKITKRGQNVTFRCDPISEHNRLYWYRQTLGQGPEFLTYFQNEAQLEKSRLLSDRFSAERPKGSFSTLEIQRTEQGDSAMYLCASSLLTLNEQFFGPGTRLTVL.

This clone came up a few times. V and J are TRBV5-1 and TRBJ1-1; unclear D gene. This CDR3 is 14 amino acids long. V dropped 3 bases and J dropped 1 base, with 10 bases sitting between them. Germline CDR1 reads SGHRS; CDR2 reads YFSETQ. CDR3 protein: CASSSSGGNTEAFF. CDR3 in DNA: TGCGCCAGCAGCTCCTCCGGCGGGAACACTGAAGCTTTCTTT.

This clone was picked up a small number of times. The genes are TRBV19 and TRBJ2-2, with 13 bases identical to TRBD2. The ends lost 4 bases at V and 7 bases at J; junction bases unmatched: 9. The CDR3 has 17 residues. CDR1 is LNHDA, CDR2 SQIVND, per germline (reference sequence). CDR3: CASSSGLAGVRHGELFF. The CDR3 region has the DNA TGTGCCAGTAGTAGCGGACTAGCGGGAGTTCGGCACGGGGAGCTGTTTTTT.

This clone was seen more than once but under ten times. The chain joins TRBV6-5 to TRBJ1-6, with 8 bases lining up with TRBD1. The CDR3 runs 15 residues. Trimming took 6 bases from V and 7 from J; bases not matched to a gene: 8. Germline loops: CDR1 MNHEY, CDR2 SVGAGI. The CDR3, as DNA: TGTGCCAGCAGCCTCGGACAGGGCCAGAATTCACCCCTCCACTTT. This codes for CASSLGQGQNSPLHF.

The J gene is TRBJ2-7, the V gene TRBV18; TRBD1 agrees at 8 bases. Germline CDR1 KGHSH, CDR2 LQKENI. This CDR3 contains 14 residues. V trimming: 4 bases; J trimming: 3 bases; junction bases outside the gene matches: 5. CDR3 in amino acids: CASSRQGNGYEQYF. The CDR3 DNA is TGTGCCAGCTCACGACAGGGGAACGGCTACGAGCAGTACTTC. Looking up the rest from reference TRBV18 and TRBJ2-7 gives the full variable domain: NAGVMQNPRHLVRRRGQEARLRCSPMKGHSHVYWYRQLPEEGLKFMVYLQKENIIDESGMPKERFSAEFPKEGPSILRIQQVVRGDSAAYFCASSRQGNGYEQYFGPGTRLTVT.

The V gene is TRBV10-3, the J gene TRBJ2-1; no clear D gene. The CDR3 is 16 amino acids. Trimming removed 3 bases from V and 0 bases from J, with 12 bases in between. From germline, CDR1 is ENHRY and CDR2 SYGVKD. CDR3 protein: CAISDPERSSYNEQFF. The CDR3 DNA follows: TGTGCCATCAGTGATCCGGAAAGGAGCTCCTACAATGAGCAGTTCTTC.

The V gene is TRBV7-9, the J gene TRBJ2-1; D is possibly TRBD1 (6 bases). Germline lookup yields CDR1 SEHNR and CDR2 FQNEAQ (reference sequence). V was cut by 5 bases and J by 10 bases, with 12 bases left in between. This CDR3 is 12 amino acids long. The CDR3 sequence is CASSTYRVEQFF. The CDR3 nucleotides read TGTGCCAGCAGCACCTACAGGGTCGAGCAGTTCTTC.

This chain uses TRBV11-2 with TRBJ2-5; TRBD1 agrees at 11 bases. With 4 bases clipped from V and 3 bases from J, the junction kept 7 bases outside the gene matches. CDR1 and CDR2 from the germline V gene are SGHAT and FQNNGV. The CDR3 is made up of 16 amino acids. The CDR3 nucleotides read TGTGCCAGCAGCTCCCAGGACAGGGGGCGGGAAGAGACCCAGTACTTC. As protein: CASSSQDRGREETQYF.

This chain's CDR3 is CASSDAQGAFLGGEKLFF. The CDR3 DNA reads TGTGCCAGTAGTGATGCACAGGGGGCGTTCCTCGGTGGAGAAAAACTGTTTTTT. The rearrangement joins TRBV19 to TRBJ1-4, with 9 bases fitting TRBD1. This CDR3 spans 18 amino acids. V lost 5 bases and J lost 8; bases outside the gene matches: 18. The germline V gene encodes CDR1 LNHDA and CDR2 SQIVND (reference sequence).

The chain couples TRBV9 to TRBJ1-4; D might be TRBD1 (5 bases). Germline V gene lookup returns CDR1 SGDLS and CDR2 YYNGEE. There are 14 residues in the CDR3. V lost 3 bases and J lost 1, with 7 bases in between. CDR3 sequence reads: CASSAGGTNEKLFF. Written as DNA, the CDR3 is TGTGCCAGCAGCGCGGGGGGAACTAATGAAAAACTGTTTTTT.